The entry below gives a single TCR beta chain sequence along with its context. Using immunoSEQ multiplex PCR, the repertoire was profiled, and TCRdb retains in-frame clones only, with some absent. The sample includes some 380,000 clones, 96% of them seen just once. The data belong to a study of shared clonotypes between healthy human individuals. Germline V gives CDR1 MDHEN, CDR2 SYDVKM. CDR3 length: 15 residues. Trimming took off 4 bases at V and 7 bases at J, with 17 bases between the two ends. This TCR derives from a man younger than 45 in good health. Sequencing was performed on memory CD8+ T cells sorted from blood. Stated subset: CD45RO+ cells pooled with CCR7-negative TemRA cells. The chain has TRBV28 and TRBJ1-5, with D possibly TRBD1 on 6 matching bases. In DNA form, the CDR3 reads TGTGCCAGCAGTTCGCAAACAGGGACGAAACAGCCCCAGCATTTT. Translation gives CASSSQTGTKQPQHF.